This T cell receptor (beta chain) comes out of a study of T cells after yellow fever vaccination. Broader study findings: One caveat is that FACS-sorted repertoires could contain abundant clonotypes contaminating from the bulk population.

Looked up from germline, CDR1 is SGHRS and CDR2 is YFSETQ. This CDR3 spans 15 amino acids. V was clipped by 4 bases and J by 1 base, with 13 bases between them. This clonotype has just a few counts. The antigen remains unidentified. From the 5' RACE reads, TCRdb called clonotypes with MiXCR, one entry per CDR3 protein. The sample records 200,000 to 300,000 distinct CDR3 sequences, 6.5% to 7.5% being singletons. The receptor's source is a man aged 30 to 45 who received the YFV17D yellow fever vaccine. This chain joins TRBV5-1 and TRBJ2-3, with D perhaps matching TRBD1 or TRBD2 (5 bases each). The sample consisted of CD4+ T cells sorted from PBMCs, taken on the day of the yellow fever booster vaccination. The CDR3: CASSPPRGRTDTQYF. The CDR3 DNA follows: TGCGCCAGCAGCCCGCCCCGGGGCCGCACAGATACGCAGTATTTT.